This T cell receptor beta chain was documented in a study of brain T cells in children with intractable seizures (dated by TCRdb to the early 2020s). In terms of the full investigation: Resected brain tissue from fewer than 60 pediatric epilepsy surgery cases was initially screened for immune gene transcripts with a NanoString immunology panel. Among the 12 selected surgery cases, pre-surgery blood was additionally sequenced for eight, leaving four cases with brain tissue only. The investigation overall reported the following: The patients' HCMV serostatus was not known, and viral specificity was inferred solely from CDR3 sequence similarity. Because sequencing depth differed between pre- and post-surgery blood, the absence of clones from the pre-surgery sample may reflect undersampling.

The junction carries 2 bases between V and J, which are trimmed by 1 base and 4 bases respectively. CDR1 and CDR2 are read off the germline V gene as MNHNS and SASEGT. The CDR3 contains 11 residues, cysteine and phenylalanine counted. Only the CDR3 region is kept as DNA, spanning 33 bases read in frame from base 1. For this clone: No antigen is known for it. Per-nucleotide qualities are absent, and no much larger clonotype sits a single base away.

TCR beta chain sequences were generated from genomic DNA using the immunoSEQ assay. On the authors' methods: Any CDR3 sequence that did not begin with the conserved framework cysteine at position 104 was removed by hand. Clonality was calculated as one minus the normalized Shannon's Diversity Index, with values ranging from 0 (maximal diversity) to 1 (oligoclonal). To check whether a given CDR3 had different frequencies in two samples, for example brain versus blood, chi-squared comparison-of-proportions tests were used. Public clonotypes were identified through searches of immuneACCESS, and similarity to known antiviral clonotypes was evaluated with the VDJdb browser. Not all clones reach the TCRdb copy of this immuneACCESS table, which keeps in-frame sequences only. Checked studies attribute under half of the gap to unresolved V genes and leave the rest unexplained. For V, J and clone size, that table is used; D and trimming come from the DNA. A total of about 320,000 clones appear in this sample, over 90% of them only once. The top ten clones comprise around 6% of the sample.

The sample's time point, from its label and the paper: blood from clinic visit 5 months post-surgery; TSC patient then seizure free. Surgery cases with the highest brain T cell transcript signatures were selected for TCR beta chain sequencing of brain tissue and, where available, blood. Prior to surgery, the patients had been treated with at least one anti-epileptic drug. TCR-sequenced patients were children with drug-resistant epilepsy due to tuberous sclerosis complex, focal cortical dysplasia, Rasmussen encephalitis or hemimegalencephaly. The Monarch genomic DNA purification kit was used to extract bulk genomic DNA from unsorted brain tissue and whole blood.

The receptor's source is a boy younger than two with tuberous sclerosis and intractable seizures. Specimen: peripheral blood, collected less than 6 months after surgery. Recombination linked TRBV6-1 to TRBJ2-7; the D gene is unclear. The nucleotides are TGTGCCAGCAGTGAAGAATACGAGCAGTACTTC. Its translation is CASSEEYEQYF.